This TCR beta chain originates from a study of T cells in localized non-small cell lung cancer. Study results and limitations: Uninvolved neighboring lung showed the greatest T cell clonality, exceeding tumor. Among blood samples, higher T cell density accompanied longer overall survival. One tumor region alone was sequenced, and heterogeneity therefore remains possible.

The CDR3 covers 17 residues. Generated by immunoSEQ multiplex PCR, the TCRdb table keeps only in-frame clones and is missing some. The data show more than 15,000 clones, around 89% seen once. For this clone: Its antigen is not known. Other DNA sequences in this sample translate to the same CDR3.

The sample was peripheral blood, taken before any cancer treatment. This chain links TRBV21-1 with TRBJ1-3; the D call of TRBD1 is as the table states it, not checked on the DNA. TRBV21-1 is described as a pseudogene. The origin of this receptor is a male donor aged 60 or older with stage II squamous cell lung carcinoma. The CDR3 coding sequence is TGTGCCAGTAGCAAAGATTACAGTTTTTTCTCTGGAAACACCATATATTTT. This codes for CASSKDYSFFSGNTIYF.